Following are 13 T cell receptor beta chains from one sample sequenced in a study of blood T cell repertoires in COVID-19. Some clones are missing from TCRdb's copy, which holds only in-frame ones; the method was immunoSEQ multiplex PCR. Of over 150,000 clones in the sample, more than 70% were seen once. The sample taken for sequencing was peripheral blood. The source is a man aged 50 or older with active or convalescent COVID-19.

The sample holds one count of this clone. The rearrangement joins TRBV29-1 to TRBJ1-1; 10 bases agree with TRBD1. CDR3 length: 13 residues. V trimming: 7 bases; J trimming: 3 bases; junction bases outside the gene matches: 5. Per germline, CDR1 SQVTM and CDR2 ANQGSEA. The CDR3 nucleotides read TGCAGCGCCCGGACAGGGGGGGACACTGAAGCTTTCTTT. Translating it yields CSARTGGDTEAFF.

V and J are TRBV19 and TRBJ2-2; TRBD1 matches 7 bases. Germline V gene sequence: CDR1 LNHDA, CDR2 SQIVND (reference sequence). This CDR3 contains 15 residues. With 5 bases clipped from V and 3 bases from J, the junction kept 6 bases outside the gene matches. CDR3 DNA sequence: TGTGCCAGTAGTGTGCAGGGGGTGGACACCGGGGAGCTGTTTTTT. It codes for CASSVQGVDTGELFF.

The V gene is TRBV10-2, the J gene TRBJ2-2, with 8 positions matching TRBD2. CDR3 length equals 16 residues. Per germline, CDR1 WSHSY and CDR2 SAAADI. Trimming at V came to 6 bases and at J to 2 bases, leaving 8 bases not matched to a gene. The CDR3 is CASRVTGGINTGELFF. In nucleotides, the CDR3 is TGCGCCAGCAGGGTAACGGGGGGGATAAACACCGGGGAGCTGTTTTTT.

The V gene is TRBV11-2, the J gene TRBJ2-5; 14 bases line up with TRBD2. CDR1 and CDR2 (germline): SGHAT, FQNNGV. V gave up 4 bases and J gave up 3 bases; unmatched junction bases: 4. There are 16 residues in the CDR3. The CDR3 loop reads CASSYGTSGGEETQYF. The CDR3 DNA reads as TGTGCCAGCAGCTACGGGACTAGCGGGGGAGAAGAGACCCAGTACTTC.

The chain links TRBV5-4 to TRBJ2-5; 8 positions agree with TRBD2. The V and J ends lost 4 bases and 2 bases, in that order; junction bases with no gene match: 7. The germline V gene encodes CDR1 SGHNT and CDR2 YYREEE (reference sequence). The CDR3 is 15 residues long. The CDR3 sequence is CASSIGLAIQETQYF. The DNA of the CDR3 is TGTGCCAGCAGCATCGGACTAGCAATACAAGAGACCCAGTACTTC. Based on the CDR3 plus reference TRBV5-4 and TRBJ2-5, the full variable domain is ETGVTQSPTHLIKTRGQQVTLRCSSQSGHNTVSWYQQALGQGPQFIFQYYREEENGRGNFPPRFSGLQFPNYSSELNVNALELDDSALYLCASSIGLAIQETQYFGPGTRLLVL.

This clone has ten or more counts. This chain links TRBV6-2 or TRBV6-3 with TRBJ2-7, with TRBD1 identical over 7 bases. V gave up 0 bases and J gave up 3 bases; unmatched junction bases: 8. The CDR3 runs to 16 residues. Germline CDR1 reads MNHEY; CDR2 reads SVGEGT. CDR3 residues: CASSYSRRTGDYEQYF. The CDR3 DNA reads TGTGCCAGCAGTTACTCGAGAAGGACAGGAGACTACGAGCAGTACTTC.

The chain is built from TRBV4-3 and TRBJ1-2; 11 nucleotides match TRBD1. CDR3 length: 13 amino acids. CDR1 and CDR2 (germline): LGHNA, YSLEER. Losses at the gene ends were 4 bases for V and 6 bases for J; bases not matched to a gene: 1. The CDR3 region is CASSRDRGDGYTF. The CDR3, as DNA: TGCGCCAGCAGCCGGGACAGGGGGGATGGCTACACCTTC.

This sequence joins TRBV6-5 and TRBJ2-3, with 11 bases lining up with TRBD2. J lost 1 base, V lost 0 bases, and 0 bases had no gene match. The V gene's germline CDR1 is MNHEY and CDR2 SVGAGI. This CDR3 spans 16 amino acids. The CDR3 protein is CASSYSSGRGTDTQYF. The CDR3 region has the DNA TGTGCCAGCAGTTACTCTAGCGGGAGGGGCACAGATACGCAGTATTTT.

This clone turned up a few times. The rearrangement joins TRBV5-1 to TRBJ2-1, with TRBD2 as a possible D gene (6 bases). Between the trimmed V and J ends, which lost 7 bases and 1 base, there was a span of 15 bases. The CDR3 runs 15 residues. In germline, CDR1 is SGHRS, CDR2 YFSETQ. The CDR3 sequence: CASRLGGISYNEQFF. For the CDR3, the DNA is TGCGCCAGCCGACTTGGCGGGATTTCCTACAATGAGCAGTTCTTC.

This clone came up once. The chain carries TRBV11-2 and TRBJ2-4; a possible D gene is TRBD2 (5 bases). Germline V gives CDR1 SGHAT, CDR2 FQNNGV. Trimming took off 0 bases at V and 15 bases at J, with 18 bases between the two ends. This CDR3 is 14 amino acids long. CDR3 loop: CASSLDPGGLSRYF. In DNA, the CDR3 is TGTGCCAGCAGCTTAGACCCAGGAGGTCTATCTCGGTACTTC.

V gene TRBV2 combines with J gene TRBJ2-6, with D perhaps TRBD1 (6 bases). The V end was cut by 8 bases, the J end by 0 bases, with 14 bases between. CDR3 length equals 16 residues. Germline lookup yields CDR1 SNHLY and CDR2 FYNNEI. CDR3 region: CASVRDTNSGANVLTF. For the CDR3, the DNA is TGTGCCAGCGTCCGGGACACTAACTCTGGGGCCAACGTCCTGACTTTC.

J is TRBJ2-5 and V is TRBV6-2 or TRBV6-3, with TRBD2 identical over 11 bases. The V gene end was trimmed by 5 bases and the J gene end by 1 base; junction bases not matched to a gene: 6. The CDR3 contains 16 residues. Germline values: CDR1 MNHEY, CDR2 SVGEGT. The CDR3 coding sequence is TGTGCCAGCAGTCCCCGGACTAGCGGGTCCCAAGAGACCCAGTACTTC. Amino acid sequence: CASSPRTSGSQETQYF.

V usage is TRBV5-4 and J usage is TRBJ1-2, with D maybe TRBD1 (5 bases). Deletions cut 4 bases from V and 2 bases from J, with 9 bases between. The CDR3 is made up of 13 amino acids. Per germline, CDR1 SGHNT and CDR2 YYREEE (reference sequence). CDR3 in amino acids: CASSQDTNYGYTF. CDR3 DNA sequence: TGTGCCAGCAGCCAGGACACCAACTATGGCTACACCTTC.